This T cell receptor beta chain was sequenced in a study of OX40 agonist ivuxolimab in advanced cancers. Concerning this clone itself: The target antigen is unknown. The junction departs from germline at one end; a sequencing error may be responsible. Other DNA sequences in the sample encode the same CDR3.

The CDR3 contains 13 residues. Germline assignment: CDR1 KGHSH and CDR2 LQKENI. Blood specimens came from baseline, cycle 4 day 1, and cycle 7 day 1. Assay: immunoSEQ multiplex PCR; the TCRdb copy retains only in-frame clones and omits some. The sample carries about 25,000 clones, 75% to 85% recorded once. The study's findings and limits: Some of the nonresponding patients also showed low levels of normalized T-cell clonal expansion.

The rearrangement links TRBV18 to TRBJ2-1; possible D gene TRBD1, 6 bases. The clonotype comes from an adult with an advanced solid tumor such as melanoma, head and neck, liver or kidney cancer. Sequences were derived from CD4+ or CD8+ T cells sorted from blood, sampled in a trial of the OX40 agonist ivuxolimab. This CDR3 reads CASSHQTGPAGFF. The CDR3 DNA reads TGCGCCAGCTCCCACCAGACAGGACCCGCAGGGTTCTTC.